A single sample gave rise to the 5 T cell receptor beta chains below, sequenced in a study of shared clonotypes between healthy human individuals. The repertoire was sequenced with immunoSEQ multiplex PCR; TCRdb's copy has only in-frame clones and lacks some. Here the sample spans a few hundred thousand clones, about 96% being singletons. The sample comprised naive CD4+ T cells sorted from blood. Indicated subset: CD45RA+ positively selected. These receptors came from a woman aged 25 to 39 in good health.

The gene calls are TRBV28 and TRBJ2-5, with D hard to call. TRBJ2-7 explains the end of the DNA better; the J call may be wrong. CDR3 length: 13 residues. The germline CDR1 and CDR2 sequences are MDHEN and SYDVKM. In nucleotides, the CDR3 is TGTGCCAGCAGTTCTCAACCGGCCTACGAGCAGTACTTC. This codes for CASSSQPAYEQYF.

This chain joins TRBV9 and TRBJ2-3; weak D call: TRBD2 (5 bases). CDR3 length: 16 residues. Trimming shortened V by 3 bases and J by 3 bases, and 17 bases separated the two germline ends. Looked up from germline, CDR1 is SGDLS and CDR2 is YYNGEE. The CDR3 is CASSAPLGVGTDTQYF. The CDR3 bases are TGTGCCAGCAGCGCCCCACTGGGAGTAGGGACAGATACGCAGTATTTT.

J is TRBJ1-2 and V is TRBV4-2; D unclear. The CDR3 runs 13 residues. Between the trimmed V and J ends, which lost 2 bases and 7 bases, there was a span of 11 bases. CDR1 is LGHNA, CDR2 YNFKEQ, per germline. The CDR3 reads CASSQTGSPGYTF. The DNA of the CDR3 is TGTGCCAGCAGCCAAACCGGTTCCCCTGGCTACACCTTC.

This chain uses TRBV6-1 with TRBJ2-3, with D hard to call. Germline lookup yields CDR1 MNHNS and CDR2 SASEGT. Trimming pared 11 bases from V and 2 bases from J, leaving 8 bases between. This CDR3 has 11 amino acids. The CDR3 region has the DNA TGTGCCGCCCAACTCACAGATACGCAGTATTTT. It specifies CAAQLTDTQYF.

The CDR3 sequence: CASSPGWTGGAEAFF. The CDR3 coding sequence is TGTGCCAGCAGTCCCGGATGGACAGGGGGCGCCGAAGCTTTCTTT. The rearrangement uses TRBV27 and TRBJ1-1, with 11 bases that match TRBD1. The V and J ends lost 5 bases and 8 bases, in that order; junction bases with no gene match: 10. CDR1 and CDR2 from the germline V gene are MNHEY and SMNVEV (reference sequence). The CDR3 length is 15 residues.